This T cell receptor beta chain was captured by sequencing in a study of CD8+CD57+ T cells in acquired aplastic anemia. Both TCR beta VDJ combination and CDR3 sequence profiling were carried out. Genomic DNA was the template for this profiling. TCRdb re-called the reads through MiXCR, storing one row per CDR3 protein. The profile shows approximately 300,000 distinct CDR3 sequences, under 65% of them singletons. For sequencing, patients were chosen who had shown expansion of CD8+CD57+ cells by flow cytometry. The CDR3 consists of 14 residues. Trimming left V 5 bases short and J 10 bases short, with 15 bases between. Germline V gene sequence: CDR1 SNHLY, CDR2 FYNNEI.

Sample: sorted CD4+, CD8+, or CD8+CD57+ T cells (not recorded which) from PBMCs. The J gene is TRBJ1-6, the V gene TRBV2, with D possibly being TRBD1 (5 bases). The receptor's source is a human donor with aplastic anemia. The CDR3 region has the DNA TGTGCCAGCAGTTCGGGGGACCGGGTCTCACCCCTCCACTTT. Its protein product is CASSSGDRVSPLHF.